The TCR beta chain described here comes from a study of blood T cell repertoires in COVID-19. About the study: Sites across the United States, Italy and Spain contributed samples from acute and convalescent COVID-19. In each case, the material was cDNA or gDNA derived from T cells, B-cell-depleted T cells, or PBMCs.

Per the original methods: Amplification from reference gene primers served as the basis for estimated nucleated cell counts. This table comes from immunoSEQ multiplex PCR, and its TCRdb copy is limited to in-frame clones, with some not included. V and J calls plus clone size are reproduced from that table; the DNA served to infer D and trimming. Among approximately 220,000 clones listed, 86% were seen once. The receptor's source is a man in his forties or fifties with acute or convalescent COVID-19. Sequenced: peripheral blood.

The CDR3 DNA sequence: TGTGCCAGCAGCTTAGCGGGCACGGGACAGCCCCAGCATTTT. Translating it yields CASSLAGTGQPQHF. V gene TRBV7-9 combines with J gene TRBJ1-5; D is ambiguous. V lost 0 bases to trimming and J lost 7 bases, with 10 bases between them. The V gene's germline CDR1 is SEHNR and CDR2 FQNEAQ (reference sequence). This CDR3 is 14 amino acids long.